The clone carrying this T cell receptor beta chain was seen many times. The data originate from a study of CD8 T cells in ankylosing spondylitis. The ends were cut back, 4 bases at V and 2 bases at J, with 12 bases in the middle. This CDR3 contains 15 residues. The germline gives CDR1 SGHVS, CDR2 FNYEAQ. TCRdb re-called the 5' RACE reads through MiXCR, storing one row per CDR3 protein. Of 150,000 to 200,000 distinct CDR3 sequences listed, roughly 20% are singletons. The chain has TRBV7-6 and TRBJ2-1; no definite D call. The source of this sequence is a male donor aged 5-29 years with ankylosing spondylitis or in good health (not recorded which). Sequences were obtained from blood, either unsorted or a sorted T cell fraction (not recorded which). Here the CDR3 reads CASSSPTVPYNEQFF. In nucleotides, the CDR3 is TGTGCCAGCAGCTCCCCGACGGTCCCCTACAATGAGCAGTTCTTC.